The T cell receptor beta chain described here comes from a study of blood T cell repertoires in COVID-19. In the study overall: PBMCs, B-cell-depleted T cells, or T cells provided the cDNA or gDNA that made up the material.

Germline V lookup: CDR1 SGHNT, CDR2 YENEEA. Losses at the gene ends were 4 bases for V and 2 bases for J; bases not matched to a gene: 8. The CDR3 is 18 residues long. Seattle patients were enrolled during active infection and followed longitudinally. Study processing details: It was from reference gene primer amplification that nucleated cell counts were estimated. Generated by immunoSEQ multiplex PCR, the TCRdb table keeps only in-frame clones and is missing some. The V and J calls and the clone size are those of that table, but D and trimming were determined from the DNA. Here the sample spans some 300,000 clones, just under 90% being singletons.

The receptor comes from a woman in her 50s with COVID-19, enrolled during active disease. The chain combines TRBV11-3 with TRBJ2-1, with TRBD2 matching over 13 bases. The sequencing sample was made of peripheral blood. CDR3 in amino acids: CASSSSGTSGNTYNEQFF. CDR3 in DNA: TGTGCCAGCAGCTCGTCCGGGACTAGCGGGAACACCTACAATGAGCAGTTCTTC.